The entry below describes one T cell receptor (beta chain). The source of the sample is a study of T cells after yellow fever vaccination. The germline V and J ends were trimmed by 5 bases and 2 bases, with 22 bases remaining between them. This CDR3 is built from 17 residues. Germline CDR1 reads DFQATT; CDR2 reads SNEGSKA (reference sequence). TCRdb ran MiXCR on the 5' RACE reads and lists one entry per CDR3 protein. Among some 350,000 distinct CDR3 sequences listed, approximately 3.9% were seen once. This TCR was recovered from a man aged 18-30 years who received the YFV17D yellow fever vaccine. This chain joins TRBV20-1 and TRBJ2-1; D is possibly TRBD2 (5 bases). The sequences come from PBMCs, collected 5 days after the yellow fever booster vaccination. DNA for the CDR3: TGCAGTGCTCTCAAGTCCCCTCTAGCTATTGCCTACAATGAGCAGTTCTTC. Translating it yields CSALKSPLAIAYNEQFF.